This TCR beta chain emerged from a study of shared clonotypes between healthy human individuals. Study results and caveats: Represented diversity, genetic and exposure-history alike, was limited by few donors. When naive CD4 clonotypes were compared across a handful of donors, about 5% were shared.

Turning to this clone: Its matching antigen is unknown.

Generated by immunoSEQ multiplex PCR, the TCRdb table keeps only in-frame clones and is missing some. Among approximately 320,000 clones listed, around 87% were seen once. With 7 bases removed from V and 4 bases from J, the gap between germline ends came to 10 bases. There are 12 residues in the CDR3. The germline V gene has CDR1 MNHNY and CDR2 SVGAGI (reference sequence). Material for sequencing was memory CD8+ T cells sorted from blood. Documented subset: CD45RO+ cells pooled with CCR7-negative TemRA cells. The gene calls are TRBV6-6 and TRBJ1-1; unclear D gene. This sequence originates from a man aged 18 to 30 in good health. CDR3 DNA sequence: TGTGCCAGCACTAACAGTCTCACTGAAGCTTTCTTT. It translates to CASTNSLTEAFF.